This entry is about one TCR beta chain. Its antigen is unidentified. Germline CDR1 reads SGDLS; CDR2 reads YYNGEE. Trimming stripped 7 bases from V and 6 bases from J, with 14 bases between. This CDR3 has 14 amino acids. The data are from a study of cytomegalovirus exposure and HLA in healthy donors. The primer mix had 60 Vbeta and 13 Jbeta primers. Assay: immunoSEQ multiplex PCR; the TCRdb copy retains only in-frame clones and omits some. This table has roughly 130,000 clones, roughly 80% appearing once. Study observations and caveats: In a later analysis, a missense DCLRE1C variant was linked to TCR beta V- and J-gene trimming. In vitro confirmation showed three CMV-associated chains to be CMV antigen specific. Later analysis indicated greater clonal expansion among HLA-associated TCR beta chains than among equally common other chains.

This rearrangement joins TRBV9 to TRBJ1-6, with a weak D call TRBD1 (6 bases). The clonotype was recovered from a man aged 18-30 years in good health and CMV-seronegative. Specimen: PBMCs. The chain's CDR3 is CASGRGTTNSPLHF. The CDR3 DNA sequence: TGTGCCAGCGGCCGAGGGACAACTAATTCACCCCTCCACTTT.